These 7 T cell receptor beta chains were sequenced from one sample in a study of T cells in Graves' hyperthyroidism and ophthalmopathy. The TCR beta CDR3 regions underwent amplification using RNA transcripts as the source. When the TCR CDR3 underwent first-round RT-PCR, the HTBI primer set was used. TCRdb processed the multiplex PCR reads anew with MiXCR; each CDR3 protein has one entry. This table holds 130,000 to 150,000 distinct CDR3 sequences, around 20% found once. Sequenced sample: blood. The receptors were gathered from a woman aged 45-65 years with Graves' hyperthyroidism that later progressed to Graves' ophthalmopathy.

This clonotype has a count of ten or more. The rearrangement uses TRBV6-2 or TRBV6-3 and TRBJ1-5, with 8 bases lining up with TRBD1. This CDR3 comprises 18 residues. The V and J ends lost 0 bases and 6 bases, in that order; junction bases with no gene match: 13. Germline-derived CDR1 and CDR2 are MNHEY and SVGEGT. DNA of the CDR3: TGTGCCAGCAGTTACTCGGTATCTGTCGGACAGGGATTTCAGCCCCAGCATTTT. Translation gives CASSYSVSVGQGFQPQHF.

This clonotype showed up just once. The chain is built from TRBV6-2 or TRBV6-3 and TRBJ2-5; a possible D gene is TRBD2 (5 bases). The germline gives CDR1 MNHEY, CDR2 SVGEGT. Trimming stripped 2 bases from V and 5 bases from J, with 12 bases between. This CDR3 is 14 amino acids long. In nucleotides, the CDR3 is TGTGCCAGCAGTTACATAGGCGGCGGGGAGACCCAGTACTTC. As protein: CASSYIGGGETQYF.

V is TRBV7-2 and J is TRBJ2-3; D possibly corresponds to TRBD2 (6 bases). V lost 7 bases and J 0 bases, leaving 11 bases between the germline ends. Germline CDR1 reads SGHTA; CDR2 reads FQGNSA. The length of the CDR3 is 14 residues. The CDR3 DNA reads as TGTGCCAGCACCATGACTAGGAGCACAGATACGCAGTATTTT. It codes for CASTMTRSTDTQYF.

This clonotype appeared a few times. The V and J genes are TRBV6-1 and TRBJ1-1, with D tentatively TRBD1 (6 bases). Trimming cost V 6 bases and J 1 base, with 15 bases left between them. Per the germline V gene, CDR1 is MNHNS and CDR2 is SASEGT. There are 15 residues in the CDR3. CDR3 sequence: CASSVQGVGNTEAFF. CDR3 bases: TGTGCCAGCAGCGTACAGGGCGTGGGGAACACTGAAGCTTTCTTT.

Comments on this clonotype: It is unclear where the CDR3 begins or ends on the DNA, so no DNA is shown, and the CDR3 is as TCRdb lists it. This chain joins TRBV11-3 and TRBJ2-2. Per the germline V gene, CDR1 is SGHNT and CDR2 is YENEEA. Termini included, the CDR3 measures 12 amino acids. CDR3 amino acids: CASSFTPGSCFF.

The chain combines TRBV20-1 with TRBJ2-5, with 12 bases aligning to TRBD2. Looked up from germline, CDR1 is DFQATT and CDR2 is SNEGSKA (reference sequence). The CDR3 is made up of 18 amino acids. V dropped 0 bases and J dropped 4; count of bases not matched to a gene: 12. DNA for the CDR3: TGCAGTGCTAGAGATTGGGCTAGCGGGAGGGGGCTAGGAGAGACCCAGTACTTC. This encodes CSARDWASGRGLGETQYF.

The sample holds many counts of this clonotype. The CDR3, as DNA: TGTGCCAGCAGTTCGGGACAATATCGCAGGTATGAGCAGTTCTTC. Protein product: CASSSGQYRRYEQFF. The chain combines TRBV6-8 with TRBJ2-1, with TRBD1 as a possible D gene (6 bases). This CDR3 has 15 amino acids. V lost 4 bases, J lost 8 bases, and 18 bases lay in between. Germline CDR1 and CDR2: MNHGY and SAAAGT.